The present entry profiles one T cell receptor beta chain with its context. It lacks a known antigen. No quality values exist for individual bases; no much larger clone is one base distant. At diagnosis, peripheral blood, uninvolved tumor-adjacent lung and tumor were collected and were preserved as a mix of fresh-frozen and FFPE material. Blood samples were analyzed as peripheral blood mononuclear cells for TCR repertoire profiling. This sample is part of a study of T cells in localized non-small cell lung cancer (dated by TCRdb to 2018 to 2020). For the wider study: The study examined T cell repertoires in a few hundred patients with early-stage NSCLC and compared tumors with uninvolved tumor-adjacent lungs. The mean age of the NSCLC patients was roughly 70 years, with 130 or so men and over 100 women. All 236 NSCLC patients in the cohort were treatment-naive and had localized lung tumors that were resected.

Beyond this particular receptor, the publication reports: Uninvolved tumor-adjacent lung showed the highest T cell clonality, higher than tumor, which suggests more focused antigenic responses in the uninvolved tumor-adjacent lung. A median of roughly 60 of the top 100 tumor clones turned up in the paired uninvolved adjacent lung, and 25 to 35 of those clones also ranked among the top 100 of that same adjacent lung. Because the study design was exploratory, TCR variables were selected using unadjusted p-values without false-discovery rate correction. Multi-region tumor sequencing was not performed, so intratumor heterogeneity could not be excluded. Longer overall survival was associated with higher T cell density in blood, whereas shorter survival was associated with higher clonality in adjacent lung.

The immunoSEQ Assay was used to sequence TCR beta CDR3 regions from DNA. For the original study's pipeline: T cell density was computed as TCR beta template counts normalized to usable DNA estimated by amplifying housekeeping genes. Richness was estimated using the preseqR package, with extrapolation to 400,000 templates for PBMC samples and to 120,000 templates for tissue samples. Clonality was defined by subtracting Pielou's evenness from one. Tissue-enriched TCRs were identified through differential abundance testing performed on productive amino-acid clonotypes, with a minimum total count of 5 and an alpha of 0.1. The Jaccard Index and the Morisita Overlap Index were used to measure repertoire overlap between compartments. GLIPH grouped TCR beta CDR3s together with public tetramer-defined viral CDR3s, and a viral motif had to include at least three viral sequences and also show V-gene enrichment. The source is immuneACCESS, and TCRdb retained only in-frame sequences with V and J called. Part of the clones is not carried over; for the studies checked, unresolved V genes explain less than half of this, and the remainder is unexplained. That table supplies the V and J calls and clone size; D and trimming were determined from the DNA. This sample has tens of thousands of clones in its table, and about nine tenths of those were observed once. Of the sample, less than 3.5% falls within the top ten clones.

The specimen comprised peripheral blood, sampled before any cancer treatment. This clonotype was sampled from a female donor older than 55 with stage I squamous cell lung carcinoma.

The DNA reads as follows: TGTGCCTGGAGCTTCCTCGGGAGAGGGTACAATGAGCAGTTCTTC. This is translated as CAWSFLGRGYNEQFF. The chain joins TRBV30 to TRBJ2-1, and TRBD2 may be the D gene, going by 6 matching bases. V gives up 3 bases and J gives up 4 bases, and the segment between their germline ends measures 16 bases. CDR1 GTSNPN and CDR2 SVGIG are derived from the germline V gene (reference sequence). Counted from cysteine to phenylalanine, this CDR3 has 15 amino acids. Just CDR3 DNA is preserved here, 45 bases in frame from base 1. Here the CDR3 is joined to the reference TRBV30 and TRBJ2-1 genes, and the full variable domain is: SQTIHQWPATLVQPVGSPLSLECTVEGTSNPNLYWYRQAAGRGLQLLFYSVGIGQISSEVPQNLSASRPQDRQFILSSKKLLLSDSGFYLCAWSFLGRGYNEQFFGPGTRLTVL.